The 26 T cell receptor beta chains below were found in one sample sequenced in a study of T cell responses to AZD1222 COVID-19 vaccine. Libraries were prepared by immunoSEQ multiplex PCR; TCRdb keeps only in-frame clonotypes and omits some of them. Seen here are about 150,000 clones, more than 85% observed once, and the top ten hold around 1.9%. The sequencing here drew on peripheral blood, taken on day 0 of AZD1222 vaccination. These receptors were obtained from an adult in good health.

The V and J genes are TRBV30 and TRBJ1-4; D might be TRBD1 (6 bases). The CDR3 has 15 residues. V gave up 4 bases and J gave up 3 bases, with 15 bases separating them. From germline, CDR1 is GTSNPN and CDR2 SVGIG (reference sequence). CDR3 loop: CAWTWWGAANEKLFF. The CDR3 coding sequence is TGTGCCTGGACCTGGTGGGGGGCAGCTAATGAAAAACTGTTTTTT.

The chain has TRBV5-6 and TRBJ1-2; weak D call: TRBD1 (6 bases). V lost 1 base, J lost 5 bases, and 18 bases lay in between. Germline assignment: CDR1 SGHDT and CDR2 YYEEEE. The CDR3 runs to 16 residues. CDR3: CASSLIGGRPSYGYTF. The DNA for the CDR3 is TGTGCCAGCAGCTTGATTGGGGGGCGGCCTTCTTATGGCTACACCTTC.

In DNA form, the CDR3 reads TGTGCCAGCAGCTTAAAGGTAGCGGGAGGGCCCTACGAGCAGTACTTC. This sequence encodes CASSLKVAGGPYEQYF. The J gene is TRBJ2-7, the V gene TRBV7-3; 11 nucleotides agree with TRBD2. This CDR3 is built from 16 residues. Germline loops: CDR1 SGHTA, CDR2 FQGTGA. V trimming: 1 base; J trimming: 2 bases; junction bases outside the gene matches: 4. The whole variable domain, remainder taken from reference TRBV7-3 and TRBJ2-7, is GAGVSQTPSNKVTEKGKYVELRCDPISGHTALYWYRQSLGQGPEFLIYFQGTGAADDSGLPNDRFFAVRPEGSVSTLKIQRTERGDSAVYLCASSLKVAGGPYEQYFGPGTRLTVT.

As for this clone: At the DNA level, this CDR3 is encoded by other sequences in the same sample as well. CDR3 loop: CASSLGTTNTEAFF. The CDR3 bases are TGTGCCAGCAGCTTAGGAACTACGAACACTGAAGCTTTCTTT. The chain combines TRBV11-2 with TRBJ1-1; D is undetermined. The CDR3 runs 14 residues. V was pared by 1 base and J by 1 base, with 7 bases between. Germline V gene sequence: CDR1 SGHAT, CDR2 FQNNGV. Using reference TRBV11-2 and TRBJ1-1 for the parts outside the CDR3, the full variable domain is EAGVAQSPRYKIIEKRQSVAFWCNPISGHATLYWYQQILGQGPKLLIQFQNNGVVDDSQLPKDRFSAERLKGVDSTLKIQPAKLEDSAVYLCASSLGTTNTEAFFGQGTRLTVV.

CDR3 nucleotide sequence: TGCGCCAGCAGCTTGGGGTCAGCTAACTATGGCTACACCTTC. It is translated as CASSLGSANYGYTF. The chain combines TRBV5-1 with TRBJ1-2; D unclear. Germline CDR1 SGHRS, CDR2 YFSETQ. The CDR3 is made up of 14 amino acids. Trimming pared 0 bases from V and 0 bases from J, leaving 6 bases between.

CDR3 residues: CASSFRLAGGDNEQFF. CDR3 DNA sequence: TGTGCCAGCAGCTTTCGACTAGCGGGAGGAGACAATGAGCAGTTCTTC. The chain recombines TRBV5-8 with TRBJ2-1; 13 bases are a match to TRBD2. Germline V lookup: CDR1 SGHTS, CDR2 YDEGEE. Trimming took 2 bases from V and 5 from J; bases not matched to a gene: 4. The CDR3 has 16 residues.

This chain uses TRBV5-6 with TRBJ2-2; TRBD1 or TRBD2 may be the D gene (6 bases each). V lost 2 bases and J lost 2, with 19 bases in between. This CDR3 has 18 residues. Germline V gene lookup returns CDR1 SGHDT and CDR2 YYEEEE. The CDR3 region is CASSFFVGGRLNTGELFF. The CDR3, as DNA: TGTGCCAGCAGCTTTTTTGTGGGGGGCAGATTAAACACCGGGGAGCTGTTTTTT.

V usage is TRBV2 and J usage is TRBJ2-3, with D hard to call. The germline V gene has CDR1 SNHLY and CDR2 FYNNEI. V dropped 10 bases and J dropped 4 bases, with 21 bases sitting between them. There are 15 residues in the CDR3. DNA of the CDR3: TGTGCCACCTCGAACTCAGGCGGCTTCTCAGATACGCAGTATTTT. Its translation is CATSNSGGFSDTQYF.

There are a few counts of this clone. The chain joins TRBV7-9 to TRBJ1-6; D possibly corresponds to TRBD1 (6 bases). This CDR3 is built from 15 residues. Germline values: CDR1 SEHNR, CDR2 FQNEAQ (reference sequence). The V end was cut by 3 bases, the J end by 7 bases, with 13 bases between. The CDR3 sequence is CASSLKDRRNSPLHF. The CDR3 bases are TGTGCCAGCAGCTTGAAGGACAGACGGAATTCACCCCTCCACTTT.

The rearrangement joins TRBV19 to TRBJ2-7; D is uncertain. This CDR3 contains 14 residues. Trimming cost V 4 bases and J 4 bases, with 14 bases left between them. Germline-derived CDR1 and CDR2 are LNHDA and SQIVND (reference sequence). The CDR3 sequence: CASSTQTGLYEQYF. CDR3 DNA sequence: TGTGCCAGTAGTACCCAGACTGGATTGTACGAGCAGTACTTC.

This chain connects TRBV11-1 to TRBJ1-1, with D perhaps matching TRBD1 (5 bases). This CDR3 has 13 residues. From germline, CDR1 is SGHAT and CDR2 FQDESV (reference sequence). V was pared by 6 bases and J by 4 bases, with 12 bases between. The CDR3 sequence is CASSKQGRTEAFF. The CDR3 DNA is TGTGCCAGCAGTAAGCAGGGACGCACTGAAGCTTTCTTT.

The chain combines TRBV19 with TRBJ2-1; a weak D match, TRBD2 (7 bases). Deletions cut 2 bases from V and 8 bases from J, with 13 bases between. The germline V gene encodes CDR1 LNHDA and CDR2 SQIVND (reference sequence). The CDR3 has 14 residues. CDR3 nucleotides: TGTGCCAGTAGTATACAAGGGGGAGGGTATGAGCAGTTCTTC. Its translation: CASSIQGGGYEQFF.

The chain links TRBV6-5 to TRBJ2-5, with TRBD2 matching 10 bases. This CDR3 comprises 14 residues. In germline, CDR1 is MNHEY, CDR2 SVGAGI. Trimming removed 6 bases from V and 4 bases from J; junction bases left unmatched: 5. The CDR3 is CASRLAGVGETQYF. The CDR3 nucleotides are TGTGCCAGCAGGCTAGCGGGAGTGGGAGAGACCCAGTACTTC.

The chain is built from TRBV12-3 or TRBV12-4 and TRBJ2-1; D uncertain. V lost 6 bases and J 6 bases, leaving 3 bases between the germline ends. There are 10 residues in the CDR3. The CDR3 nucleotides are TGTGCCAGCAGCAGCAATGAGCAGTTCTTC. Translating gives CASSSNEQFF.

The J gene is TRBJ2-7, the V gene TRBV25-1, with a possible D match to TRBD2 (5 bases). The germline V and J ends were trimmed by 4 bases and 3 bases, with 10 bases remaining between them. This CDR3 contains 13 residues. Germline CDR1 and CDR2: MGHDK and SYGVNS. The CDR3 loop reads CASSGPLGYEQYF. Written as DNA, the CDR3 is TGTGCCAGCAGTGGCCCACTAGGCTACGAGCAGTACTTC.

This rearrangement joins TRBV3-1 (or the pseudogene TRBV3-2) to TRBJ1-1; 7 nucleotides match TRBD1. The ends lost 4 bases at V and 4 bases at J; junction bases unmatched: 6. The CDR3 spans 14 residues. Germline CDR1 and CDR2: LGHDT and YNNKEL (reference sequence). The CDR3 loop is CASSRGQLSTEAFF. The CDR3, as DNA: TGTGCCAGCAGCCGGGGACAGCTGAGCACTGAAGCTTTCTTT.

The CDR3 bases are TGTGCTAGTGGTTTGGTACTAAGGGCCGGCACAGATACGCAGTATTTT. Translation gives CASGLVLRAGTDTQYF. V usage is TRBV12-5 and J usage is TRBJ2-3; no clear D gene. The CDR3 covers 16 residues. Germline CDR1 and CDR2: LGHNT and FRNRAP. Trimming took 0 bases from V and 1 from J, leaving 11 bases between them.

The chain combines TRBV5-1 with TRBJ2-7, with 8 bases identical to TRBD1. V dropped 5 bases and J dropped 3; count of bases not matched to a gene: 4. The CDR3 sequence is 13 residues long. Germline CDR1 SGHRS, CDR2 YFSETQ. CDR3 sequence reads: CASRRGTGYEQYF. In nucleotides, the CDR3 is TGCGCCAGCAGAAGGGGGACAGGCTACGAGCAGTACTTC.

This clone has a single count. V usage is TRBV7-2 and J usage is TRBJ2-7; D is possibly TRBD2 (7 bases). Germline-derived CDR1 and CDR2 are SGHTA and FQGNSA. CDR3 length: 14 amino acids. Between the trimmed V and J ends, which lost 6 bases and 3 bases, there was a span of 15 bases. CDR3 in DNA: TGTGCCAGCAGGAGAGGGGGGGGACACTACGAGCAGTACTTC. As protein: CASRRGGGHYEQYF. Looking up the rest from reference TRBV7-2 and TRBJ2-7 gives the full variable domain: GAGVSQSPSNKVTEKGKDVELRCDPISGHTALYWYRQSLGQGLEFLIYFQGNSAPDKSGLPSDRFSAERTGGSVSTLTIQRTQQEDSAVYLCASRRGGGHYEQYFGPGTRLTVT.

This clone has just one count. DNA for the CDR3: TGTGCCAGCGCGCTGGCGGGAAAAGCTTTCTTT. Translating it yields CASALAGKAFF. The V call is TRBV12-3 or TRBV12-4, the J call TRBJ1-1; D remains ambiguous. The CDR3 is 11 residues long. The V and J ends lost 8 bases and 9 bases respectively, with 13 bases between them.

This clone was detected only once. V is TRBV18 and J is TRBJ1-2, with a tentative D call TRBD1 (6 bases). V shed 2 bases and J shed 4 bases, with 23 bases lying between them. Looked up from germline, CDR1 is KGHSH and CDR2 is LQKENI. The CDR3 is made up of 18 amino acids. In nucleotides, the CDR3 is TGTGCCAGCTCACCAGTACCCACAGGGAACAGGCGCGGCTATGGCTACACCTTC. It codes for CASSPVPTGNRRGYGYTF.

The chain couples TRBV9 to TRBJ1-4; maybe TRBD1 (6 bases). The V and J ends lost 5 bases and 6 bases respectively, with 14 bases between them. Germline-derived CDR1 and CDR2 are SGDLS and YYNGEE. This CDR3 comprises 14 residues. The CDR3 sequence: CASSPGALDEKLFF. CDR3 sequence (DNA): TGTGCCAGCAGTCCGGGGGCTTTGGATGAAAAACTGTTTTTT.

The chain couples TRBV30 to TRBJ2-2; D uncertain. The CDR3 loop spans 11 amino acids. Germline assignment: CDR1 GTSNPN and CDR2 SVGIG (reference sequence). Trimming took 0 bases from V and 10 from J, leaving 6 bases between them. As DNA, the CDR3 is TGTGCCTGGAGTGTGCGTGTGGAGCTGTTTTTT. As protein: CAWSVRVELFF.

The V and J genes are TRBV19 and TRBJ1-5, with D uncertain. The CDR3 spans 15 residues. V lost 6 bases and J 0 bases, leaving 12 bases between the germline ends. From germline, CDR1 is LNHDA and CDR2 SQIVND (reference sequence). The DNA of the CDR3 is TGTGCCAGTAGCCAAACGGGGAATAGCAATCAGCCCCAGCATTTT. This gives the protein CASSQTGNSNQPQHF.

The V gene is TRBV7-9, the J gene TRBJ1-5; D remains unclear. V dropped 2 bases and J dropped 6 bases, with 11 bases sitting between them. The CDR3 consists of 14 residues. Germline CDR1 is SEHNR and CDR2 is FQNEAQ (reference sequence). CDR3 DNA sequence: TGTGCCAGCAGCTTACAAGGGTCGGGTCAGCCCCAGCATTTT. The encoded protein is CASSLQGSGQPQHF.

The rearrangement uses TRBV19 and TRBJ1-3; weak D call: TRBD1 (5 bases). The CDR3 runs 15 residues. The germline V and J ends were trimmed by 9 bases and 4 bases, with 19 bases remaining between them. The germline CDR1 and CDR2 sequences are LNHDA and SQIVND (reference sequence). CDR3 region: CASGFGAGRGNTIYF. As DNA, the CDR3 is TGTGCCAGCGGCTTTGGGGCAGGGAGAGGAAACACCATATATTTT. The whole variable domain, filled in from reference TRBV19 and TRBJ1-3, reads DGGITQSPKYLFRKEGQNVTLSCEQNLNHDAMYWYRQDPGQGLRLIYYSQIVNDFQKGDIAEGYSVSREKKESFPLTVTSAQKNPTAFYLCASGFGAGRGNTIYFGEGSWLTVV.